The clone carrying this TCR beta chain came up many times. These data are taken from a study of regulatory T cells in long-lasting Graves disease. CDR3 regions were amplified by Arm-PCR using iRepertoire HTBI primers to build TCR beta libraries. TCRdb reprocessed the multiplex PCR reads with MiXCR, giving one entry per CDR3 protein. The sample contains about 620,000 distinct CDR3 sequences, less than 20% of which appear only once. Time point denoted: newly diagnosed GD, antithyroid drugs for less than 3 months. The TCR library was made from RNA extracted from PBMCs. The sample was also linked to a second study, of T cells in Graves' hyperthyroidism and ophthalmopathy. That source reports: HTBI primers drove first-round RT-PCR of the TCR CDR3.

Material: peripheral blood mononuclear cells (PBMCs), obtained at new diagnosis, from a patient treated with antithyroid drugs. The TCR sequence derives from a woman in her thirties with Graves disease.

The CDR3 DNA sequence: TGTGCCAGCAGCTTATCTAGCGTTGAAGAGACCCAGTACTTC. Its protein product is CASSLSSVEETQYF. The chain employs TRBV7-2 and TRBJ2-5; possibly TRBD2 for D (6 bases). The CDR3 is made up of 14 amino acids. The V and J ends lost 2 bases and 3 bases respectively, with 10 bases between them. Germline V CDR1 and CDR2: SGHTA, FQGNSA.